Listed below are T cell receptor beta chains from one sample, sequenced in a study of T cells after yellow fever vaccination. TCRdb analysed the 5' RACE reads with MiXCR anew, one entry per CDR3 protein. The sample consists of over 35,000 distinct CDR3 sequences, 5.5% to 7.5% of them appearing once. This sample comprised PBMCs, either bulk or a sorted T-cell subset (CD4+, CD8+, memory, or dextramer-sorted; not recorded which), obtained 45 days after the yellow fever booster vaccination. The receptors here all came from a man in his thirties or forties who received the YFV17D yellow fever vaccine. Both conserved end residues are part of each CDR3. A D gene is named only where the DNA matches it firmly. Only part of the rows carry a size: once, few, many, or a class if the clone is expanded.

v_gene	abundance	j_gene	d_gene	CDR3nt	CDR3aa
TRBV6-6	many	TRBJ1-1	.	TGTGCCAGCACCCAGAGGGGGGTGGAGGCTTTCTTT	CASTQRGVEAFF
TRBV7-2	few	TRBJ2-7	.	TGTGCCAGCAGCCGGGACCTCACGGGGCGCAACGAGCAGTACTTC	CASSRDLTGRNEQYF
TRBV5-1	few	TRBJ2-6	TRBD1	TGCGCCAGCAGCACCGGACAGGGCTCCGGGGCCAACGTCCTGACTTTC	CASSTGQGSGANVLTF
TRBV6-2/TRBV6-3	.	TRBJ2-2	.	TGTGCCAGCAGTTACTTCAGTCCCGGGGAGCTGTTTTTT	CASSYFSPGELFF
TRBV10-3	many	TRBJ1-2	TRBD1	TGTGCCATCAGCAAGACAGGGGCCGATAACTATGGCTACACCTTC	CAISKTGADNYGYTF
TRBV25-1	.	TRBJ2-5	.	TGTGCCAGCAGTGAAGCGGGGCGCGGGGAAGAGACCCAGTACTTC	CASSEAGRGEETQYF
TRBV4-3	.	TRBJ1-1	.	TGCGCCAGCAGCCATGGCATCATGAACACTGAAGCTTTCTTT	CASSHGIMNTEAFF
TRBV20-1	many	TRBJ1-4	.	TGCAGTGCTCCCGGAGCAGGGATCCTGTTTTTT	CSAPGAGILFF
TRBV9	.	TRBJ2-3	.	TGTGCCAGCGGAGCGAGCGACAGCACAGATACGCAGTATTTT	CASGASDSTDTQYF
TRBV6-5	many	TRBJ1-6	TRBD1	TGTGCCAGCAGTAGATCGGGACAGGGGAATTCACCCCTCCACTTT	CASSRSGQGNSPLHF
TRBV7-9	.	TRBJ2-1	TRBD2	TGTGCCAGCAGCTTAATGGGGACTAGCGGAACGGAGCAGTTCTTC	CASSLMGTSGTEQFF
TRBV29-1	.	TRBJ2-3	.	TGCAGCGTTGAGGGCAGTCCGAAGGGCACAGATACGCAGTATTTT	CSVEGSPKGTDTQYF
TRBV30	few	TRBJ2-7	.	TGTGCCCCCACCGGTACAGGGTACTTC	CAPTGTGYF
TRBV7-9	.	TRBJ1-4	.	TGTGCCAGCAGCTTACCCCGACAGCTTCAATCGGAAAAACTGTTTTTT	CASSLPRQLQSEKLFF
TRBV18	.	TRBJ2-5	TRBD1	TGTGCCAGCTCACCACCGGGACAGCTACAAGAGACCCAGTACTTC	CASSPPGQLQETQYF
TRBV12-5	.	TRBJ2-1	.	TGTGCTAGTGGTTTGGGAGTAGCGGACAAGCAGTTCTTC	CASGLGVADKQFF
TRBV28	few	TRBJ2-7	TRBD1	TGTGCCAGCAGCTCGGGACAGCTTTACGAGCAGTACTTC	CASSSGQLYEQYF
TRBV27	many	TRBJ2-1	TRBD2	TGTGCCAGCAGTGCCTGGACTAGCGGGGCATACAATGAGCAGTTCTTC	CASSAWTSGAYNEQFF
TRBV6-1	many	TRBJ2-1	TRBD2	TGTGCCAGCCAGCGGGGATGGGGAGCCGGCTCCTACAATGAGCAGTTCTTC	CASQRGWGAGSYNEQFF
TRBV7-2	many	TRBJ2-7	TRBD2	TGTGCCAGCAGACCCCGACTAGCGGGAACGGTCTACGAGCAGTACTTC	CASRPRLAGTVYEQYF
TRBV24-1	many	TRBJ2-3	.	TGTGCCACCCAAAATGCCCGGGACACAGATACGCAGTATTTT	CATQNARDTDTQYF
TRBV20-1	many	TRBJ2-7	.	TGCAGTGCTAGTCGCAGGGCGGGGTCCTACGAGCAGTACTTC	CSASRRAGSYEQYF
TRBV7-2	many	TRBJ2-3	.	TGTGCCAGCAGCTTAGCCCCGTTACAGACGGTGACTCGAGATACGCAGTATTTT	CASSLAPLQTVTRDTQYF
TRBV25-1	many	TRBJ2-1	.	TGTGCCAGCAGTAGTGTGGGGGCTTCTGGGAATGAGCAGTTCTTC	CASSSVGASGNEQFF
TRBV6-5	many	TRBJ2-1	TRBD2	TGTGCCAGCAGTTACTCCCCGGTGCTAGCGGGAGTGCATGAGCAGTTCTTC	CASSYSPVLAGVHEQFF
TRBV12-3/TRBV12-4	.	TRBJ2-2	.	TGTGCCAGCACCCTAGGAGGGAGAGTGGGTGGGTTGGGCACCGGGGAGCTGTTTTTT	CASTLGGRVGGLGTGELFF
TRBV7-9	.	TRBJ2-1	TRBD2	TGTGCCAGCAGCTCCCGACTAGCGGGGACAGATGAGCAGTTCTTC	CASSSRLAGTDEQFF
TRBV7-3	many	TRBJ2-1	TRBD2	TGTGCCAGCAGCTCAGAGGGACTAGCAGCTGAGCAGTTCTTC	CASSSEGLAAEQFF
TRBV15	many	TRBJ2-7	TRBD1	TGTGCCACCAGCAACCCTACCGGGACAGGGGGTTACGAGCAGTACTTC	CATSNPTGTGGYEQYF
TRBV7-2	few	TRBJ2-3	TRBD2	TGTGCCAGCAGACCGGGAGGGCCGGTAGATACGCAGTATTTT	CASRPGGPVDTQYF
TRBV7-2	many	TRBJ2-3	.	TGTGCCAGCACCGTGGAGAATACGCAGTATTTT	CASTVENTQYF
TRBV5-1	few	TRBJ2-7	TRBD2	TGCGCCAGCAGCTACTCCCTGGGCGGGAGTCCGTCCTACGAGCAGTACTTC	CASSYSLGGSPSYEQYF
TRBV5-6	.	TRBJ1-1	.	TGTGCCAGCACCCCTCGGGGGACCCGGAACACTGAAGCTTTCTTT	CASTPRGTRNTEAFF
TRBV4-1	many	TRBJ1-2	TRBD1	TGCGCCAGCAGCAGAACCCAAACGGGACAGTCGTCCTATGGCTACACCTTC	CASSRTQTGQSSYGYTF
TRBV15	.	TRBJ2-5	.	TGTGCCACCAGCAGAGATCCGCAGCCCCAAGAGACCCAGTACTTC	CATSRDPQPQETQYF
TRBV5-1	.	TRBJ2-2	TRBD1	TGCGCCAGCAGCCCCTCAGGGGGAGTATCAACCGGGGAGCTGTTTTTT	CASSPSGGVSTGELFF